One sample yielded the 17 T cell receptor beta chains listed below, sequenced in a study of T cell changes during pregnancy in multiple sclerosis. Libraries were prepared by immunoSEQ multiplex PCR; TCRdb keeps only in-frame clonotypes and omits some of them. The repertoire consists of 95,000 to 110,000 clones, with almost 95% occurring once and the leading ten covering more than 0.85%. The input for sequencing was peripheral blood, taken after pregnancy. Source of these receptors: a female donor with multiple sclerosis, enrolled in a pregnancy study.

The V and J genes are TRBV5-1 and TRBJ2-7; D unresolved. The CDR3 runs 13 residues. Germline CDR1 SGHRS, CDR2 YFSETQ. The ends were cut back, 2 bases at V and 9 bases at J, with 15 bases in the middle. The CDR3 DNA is TGCGCCAGCAGCTTTAGCCCCGCCGAGGTGCAGTACTTC. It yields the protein CASSFSPAEVQYF.

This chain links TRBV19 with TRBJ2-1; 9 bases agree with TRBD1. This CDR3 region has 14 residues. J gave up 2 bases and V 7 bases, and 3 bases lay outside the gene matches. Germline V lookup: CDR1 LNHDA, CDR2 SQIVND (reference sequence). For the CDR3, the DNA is TGTGCCAGTAATGACAGGGGGGCCTACAATGAGCAGTTCTTC. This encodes CASNDRGAYNEQFF.

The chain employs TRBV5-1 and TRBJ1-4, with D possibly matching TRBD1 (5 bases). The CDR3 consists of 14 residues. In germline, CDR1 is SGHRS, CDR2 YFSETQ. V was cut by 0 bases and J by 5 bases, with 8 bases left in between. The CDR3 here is CASSLDRPNEKLFF. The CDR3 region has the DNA TGCGCCAGCAGCTTGGACAGGCCGAATGAAAAACTGTTTTTT.

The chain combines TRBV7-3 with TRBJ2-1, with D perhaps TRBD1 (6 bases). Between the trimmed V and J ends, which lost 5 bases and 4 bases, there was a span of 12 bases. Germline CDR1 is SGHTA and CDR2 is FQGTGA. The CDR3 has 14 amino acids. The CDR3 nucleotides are TGTGCCAGCAGCGGTTCGGACAGATACAATGAGCAGTTCTTC. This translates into CASSGSDRYNEQFF.

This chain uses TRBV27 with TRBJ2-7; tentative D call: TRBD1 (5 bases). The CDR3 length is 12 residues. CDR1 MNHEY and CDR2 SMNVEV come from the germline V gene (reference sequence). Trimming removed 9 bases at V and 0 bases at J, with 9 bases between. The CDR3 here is CASRQSSYEQYF. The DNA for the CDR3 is TGTGCCAGTAGACAGAGCTCCTACGAGCAGTACTTC.

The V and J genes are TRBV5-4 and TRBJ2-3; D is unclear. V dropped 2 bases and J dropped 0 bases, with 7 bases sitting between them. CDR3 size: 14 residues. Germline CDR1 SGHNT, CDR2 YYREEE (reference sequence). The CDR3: CASSFVSSTDTQYF. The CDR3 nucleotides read TGTGCCAGCAGCTTCGTCTCCAGCACAGATACGCAGTATTTT.

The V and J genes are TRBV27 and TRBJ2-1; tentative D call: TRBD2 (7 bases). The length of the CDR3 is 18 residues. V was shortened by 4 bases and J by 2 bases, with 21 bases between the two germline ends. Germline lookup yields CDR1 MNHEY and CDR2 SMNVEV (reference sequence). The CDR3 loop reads CASSWSLGGGETYNEQFF. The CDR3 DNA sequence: TGTGCCAGCAGTTGGTCGTTGGGAGGGGGGGAAACCTACAATGAGCAGTTCTTC.

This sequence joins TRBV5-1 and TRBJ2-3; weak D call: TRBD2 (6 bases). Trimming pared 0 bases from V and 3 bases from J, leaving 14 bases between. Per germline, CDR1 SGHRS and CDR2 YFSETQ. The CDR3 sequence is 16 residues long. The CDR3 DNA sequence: TGCGCCAGCAGCTTGGTTGGCAGTAGCGGAACAGATACGCAGTATTTT. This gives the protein CASSLVGSSGTDTQYF.

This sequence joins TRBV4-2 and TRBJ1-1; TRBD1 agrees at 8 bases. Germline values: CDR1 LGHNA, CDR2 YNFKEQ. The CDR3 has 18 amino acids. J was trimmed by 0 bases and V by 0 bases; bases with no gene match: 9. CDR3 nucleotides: TGTGCCAGCAGCCAAGATTTAAAGAGGACAGGGATGAACACTGAAGCTTTCTTT. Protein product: CASSQDLKRTGMNTEAFF.

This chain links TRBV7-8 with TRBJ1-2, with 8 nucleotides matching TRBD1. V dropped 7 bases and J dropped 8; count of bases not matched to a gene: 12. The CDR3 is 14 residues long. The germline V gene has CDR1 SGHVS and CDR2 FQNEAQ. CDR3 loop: CASIPFQGAGGYTF. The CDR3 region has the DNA TGTGCCAGCATCCCTTTTCAGGGGGCAGGAGGCTACACCTTC.

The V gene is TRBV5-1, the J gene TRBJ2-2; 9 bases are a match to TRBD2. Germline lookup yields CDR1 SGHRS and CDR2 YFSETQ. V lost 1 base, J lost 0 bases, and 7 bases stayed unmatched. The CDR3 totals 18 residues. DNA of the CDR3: TGCGCCAGCAGCTTGAAGCGGGGGGCAATCGCGAACACCGGGGAGCTGTTTTTT. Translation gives CASSLKRGAIANTGELFF.

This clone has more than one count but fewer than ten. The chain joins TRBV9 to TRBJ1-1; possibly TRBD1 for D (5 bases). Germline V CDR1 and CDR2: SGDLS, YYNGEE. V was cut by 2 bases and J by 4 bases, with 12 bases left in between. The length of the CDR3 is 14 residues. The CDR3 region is CASSVGGGSTEAFF. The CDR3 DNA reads TGTGCCAGCAGCGTCGGGGGTGGGAGCACTGAAGCTTTCTTT.

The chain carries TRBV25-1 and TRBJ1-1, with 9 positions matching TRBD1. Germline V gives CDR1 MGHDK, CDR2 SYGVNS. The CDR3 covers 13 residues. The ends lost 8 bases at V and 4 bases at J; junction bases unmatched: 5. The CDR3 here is CASGKGQGTEAFF. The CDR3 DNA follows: TGTGCCAGCGGCAAGGGACAGGGCACTGAAGCTTTCTTT.

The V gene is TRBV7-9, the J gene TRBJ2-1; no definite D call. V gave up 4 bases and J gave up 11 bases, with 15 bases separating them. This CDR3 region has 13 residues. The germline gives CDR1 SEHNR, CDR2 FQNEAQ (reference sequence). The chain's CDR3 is CASSSTTVWKQFF. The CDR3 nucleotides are TGTGCCAGCAGCTCCACCACAGTGTGGAAGCAGTTCTTC.

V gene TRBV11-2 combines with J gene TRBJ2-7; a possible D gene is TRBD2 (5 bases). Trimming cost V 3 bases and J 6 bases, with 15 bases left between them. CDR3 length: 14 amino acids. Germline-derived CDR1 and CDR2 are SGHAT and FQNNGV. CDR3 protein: CASSLVRGSSEQYF. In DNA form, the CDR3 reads TGTGCCAGCAGCTTGGTTCGGGGTTCAAGCGAGCAGTACTTC.

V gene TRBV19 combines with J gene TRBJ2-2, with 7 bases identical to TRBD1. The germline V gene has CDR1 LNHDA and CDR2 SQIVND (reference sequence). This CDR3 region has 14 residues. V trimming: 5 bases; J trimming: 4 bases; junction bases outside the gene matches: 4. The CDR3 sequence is CASSPGQTTGELFF. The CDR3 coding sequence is TGTGCCAGTAGTCCGGGACAGACCACCGGGGAGCTGTTTTTT.

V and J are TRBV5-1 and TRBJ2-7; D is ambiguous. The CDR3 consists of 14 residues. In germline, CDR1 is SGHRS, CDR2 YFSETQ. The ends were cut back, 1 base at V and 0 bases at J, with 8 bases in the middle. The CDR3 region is CASSLSRSSYEQYF. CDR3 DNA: TGCGCCAGCAGCTTGTCTCGGAGCTCCTACGAGCAGTACTTC.